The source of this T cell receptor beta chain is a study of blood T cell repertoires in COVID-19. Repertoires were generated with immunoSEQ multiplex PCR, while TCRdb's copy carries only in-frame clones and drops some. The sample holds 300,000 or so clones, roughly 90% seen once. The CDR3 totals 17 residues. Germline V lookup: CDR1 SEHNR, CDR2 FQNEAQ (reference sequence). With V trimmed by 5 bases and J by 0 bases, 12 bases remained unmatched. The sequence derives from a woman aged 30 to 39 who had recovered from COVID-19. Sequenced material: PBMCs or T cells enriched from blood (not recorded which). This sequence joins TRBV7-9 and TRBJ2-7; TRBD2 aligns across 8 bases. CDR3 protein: CASSPAALADRSYEQYF. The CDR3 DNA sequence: TGTGCCAGCAGCCCTGCGGCACTAGCGGACCGCTCCTACGAGCAGTACTTC.